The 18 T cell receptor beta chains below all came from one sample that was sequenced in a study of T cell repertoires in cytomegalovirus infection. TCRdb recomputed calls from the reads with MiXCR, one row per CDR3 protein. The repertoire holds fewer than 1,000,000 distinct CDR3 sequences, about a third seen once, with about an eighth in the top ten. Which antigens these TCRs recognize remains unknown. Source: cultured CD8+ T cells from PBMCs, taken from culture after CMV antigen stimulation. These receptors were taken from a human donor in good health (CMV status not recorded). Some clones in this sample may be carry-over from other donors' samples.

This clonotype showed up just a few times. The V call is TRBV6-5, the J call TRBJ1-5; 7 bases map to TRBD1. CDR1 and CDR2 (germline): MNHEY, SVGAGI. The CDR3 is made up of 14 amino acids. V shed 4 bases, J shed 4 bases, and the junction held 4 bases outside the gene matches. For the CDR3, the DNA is TGTGCCAGCAGTTCAGGGGGAGTAAATCAGCCCCAGCATTTT. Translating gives CASSSGGVNQPQHF.

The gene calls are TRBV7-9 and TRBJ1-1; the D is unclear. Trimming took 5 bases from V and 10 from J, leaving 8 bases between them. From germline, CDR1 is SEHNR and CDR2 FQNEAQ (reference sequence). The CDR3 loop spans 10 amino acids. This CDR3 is CASSAGSAFF. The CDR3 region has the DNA TGTGCCAGCAGCGCGGGATCAGCTTTCTTT. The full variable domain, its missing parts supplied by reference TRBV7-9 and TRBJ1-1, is DTGVSQNPRHKITKRGQNVTFRCDPISEHNRLYWYRQTLGQGPEFLTYFQNEAQLEKSRLLSDRFSAERPKGSFSTLEIQRTEQGDSAMYLCASSAGSAFFGQGTRLTVV.

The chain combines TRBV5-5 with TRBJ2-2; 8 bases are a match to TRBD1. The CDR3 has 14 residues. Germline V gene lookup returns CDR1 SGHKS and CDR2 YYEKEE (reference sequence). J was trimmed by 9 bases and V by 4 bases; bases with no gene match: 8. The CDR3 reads CASSPVTGAWELFF. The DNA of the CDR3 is TGTGCCAGCAGCCCGGTGACAGGGGCCTGGGAGCTGTTTTTT.

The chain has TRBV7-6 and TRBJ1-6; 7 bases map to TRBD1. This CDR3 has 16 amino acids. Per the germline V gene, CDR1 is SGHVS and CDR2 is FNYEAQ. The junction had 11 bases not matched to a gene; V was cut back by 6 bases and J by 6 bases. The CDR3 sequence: CASSPSPGTVNSPLHF. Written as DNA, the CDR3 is TGTGCCAGCAGTCCATCTCCCGGGACAGTTAATTCACCCCTCCACTTT.

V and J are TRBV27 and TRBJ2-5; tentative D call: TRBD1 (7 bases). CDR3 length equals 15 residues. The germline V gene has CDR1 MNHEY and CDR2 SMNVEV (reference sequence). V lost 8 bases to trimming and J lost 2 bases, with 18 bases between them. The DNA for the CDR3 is TGTGCCAGCGCCATCAGGGGGAGGACTCAAGAGACCCAGTACTTC. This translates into CASAIRGRTQETQYF.

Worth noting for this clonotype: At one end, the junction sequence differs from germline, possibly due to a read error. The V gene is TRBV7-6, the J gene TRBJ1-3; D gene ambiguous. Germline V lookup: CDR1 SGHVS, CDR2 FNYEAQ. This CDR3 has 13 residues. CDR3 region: CASSTGAGNTIYF. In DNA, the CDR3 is TGTGCTAGCAGTACCGGCGCCGGAAACACCATATATTTT. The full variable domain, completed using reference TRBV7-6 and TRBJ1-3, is GAGVSQSPRYKVTKRGQDVALRCDPISGHVSLYWYRQALGQGPEFLTYFNYEAQQDKSGLPNDRFSAERPEGSISTLTIQRTEQRDSAMYRCASSTGAGNTIYFGEGSWLTVV.

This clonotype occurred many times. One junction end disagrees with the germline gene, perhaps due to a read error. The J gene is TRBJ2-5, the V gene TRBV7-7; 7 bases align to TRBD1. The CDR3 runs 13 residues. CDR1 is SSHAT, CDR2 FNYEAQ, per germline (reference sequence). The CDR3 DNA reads TGTGCTAGCAGCAACAGGGGTCGAGAGACCCAGTACTTC. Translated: CASSNRGRETQYF.

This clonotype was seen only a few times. CDR3 loop: CASSLWTGTGNTIYF. The CDR3 DNA is TGTGCCAGCAGTCTTTGGACAGGGACTGGAAACACCATATATTTT. The chain recombines TRBV12-3 or TRBV12-4 with TRBJ1-3; 8 bases fit TRBD1. V lost 5 bases, J lost 2 bases, and 5 bases stayed unmatched. The CDR3 is made up of 15 amino acids.

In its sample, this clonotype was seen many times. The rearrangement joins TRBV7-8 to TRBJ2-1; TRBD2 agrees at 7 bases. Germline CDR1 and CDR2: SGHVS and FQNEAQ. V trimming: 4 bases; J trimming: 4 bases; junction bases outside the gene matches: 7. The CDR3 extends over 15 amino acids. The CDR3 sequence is CASSSPGREYNEQFF. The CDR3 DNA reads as TGTGCCAGCAGCTCCCCGGGGCGGGAGTACAATGAGCAGTTCTTC.

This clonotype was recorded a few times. CDR3 sequence: CASSFSDGYEQYF. The DNA for the CDR3 is TGTGCCAGTAGTTTCTCGGACGGCTACGAGCAGTACTTC. V and J are TRBV19 and TRBJ2-7, with D unresolved. Deletions cut 5 bases from V and 3 bases from J, with 11 bases between. This CDR3 comprises 13 residues. Looked up from germline, CDR1 is LNHDA and CDR2 is SQIVND (reference sequence).

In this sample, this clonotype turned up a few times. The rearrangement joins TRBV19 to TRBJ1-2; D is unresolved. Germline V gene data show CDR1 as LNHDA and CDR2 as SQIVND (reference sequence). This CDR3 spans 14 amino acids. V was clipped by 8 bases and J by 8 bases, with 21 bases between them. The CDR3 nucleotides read TGTGCCAGTGGGTCTGACCCCCGGTCACAAGGCTACACCTTC. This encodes CASGSDPRSQGYTF.

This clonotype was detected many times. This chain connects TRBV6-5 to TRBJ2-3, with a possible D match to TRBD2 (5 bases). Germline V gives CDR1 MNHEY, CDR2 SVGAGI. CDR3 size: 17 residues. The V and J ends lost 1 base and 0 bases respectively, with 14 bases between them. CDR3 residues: CASSYFPAGSSTDTQYF. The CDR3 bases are TGTGCCAGCAGTTACTTCCCGGCGGGCTCGAGCACAGATACGCAGTATTTT.

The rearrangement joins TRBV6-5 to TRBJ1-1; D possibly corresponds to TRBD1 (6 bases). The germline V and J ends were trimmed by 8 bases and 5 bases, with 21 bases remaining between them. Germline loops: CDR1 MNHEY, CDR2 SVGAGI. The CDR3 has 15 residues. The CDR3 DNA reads TGTGCCAGCCTAGGCGGGGGGCGTAAGGGTACTGAAGCTTTCTTT. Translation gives CASLGGGRKGTEAFF.

In DNA form, the CDR3 reads TGTGCCAGCAGTCCGGCCCTAGCGGGGGGGGGCAATGAGCAGTACGTC. Translating gives CASSPALAGGGNEQYV. J is TRBJ2-7 and V is TRBV6-5, with 12 bases aligning to TRBD2. The V gene's germline CDR1 is MNHEY and CDR2 SVGAGI. V dropped 5 bases and J dropped 7; count of bases not matched to a gene: 12. CDR3 length: 16 residues.

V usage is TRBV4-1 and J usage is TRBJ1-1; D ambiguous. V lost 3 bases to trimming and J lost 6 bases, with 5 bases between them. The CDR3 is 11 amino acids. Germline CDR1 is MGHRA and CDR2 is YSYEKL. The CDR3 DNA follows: TGCGCCAGCAGCCATGGCTCTGAAGCTTTCTTT. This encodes CASSHGSEAFF.

CDR3 protein: CASSPYSSRTSGANVLTF. CDR3 coding DNA: TGTGCCAGCAGTCCCTACAGCTCTAGGACCTCTGGGGCCAACGTCCTGACTTTC. V and J are TRBV27 and TRBJ2-6; D call uncertain. Germline V CDR1 and CDR2: MNHEY, SMNVEV (reference sequence). V was pared by 5 bases and J by 0 bases, with 17 bases between. The CDR3 runs 18 residues.

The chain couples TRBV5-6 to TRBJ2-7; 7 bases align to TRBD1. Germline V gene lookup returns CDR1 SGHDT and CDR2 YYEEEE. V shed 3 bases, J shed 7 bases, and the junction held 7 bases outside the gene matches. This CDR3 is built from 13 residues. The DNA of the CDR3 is TGTGCCAGCAGCTCACAGGGGTCGTGGGAGCAGTACTTC. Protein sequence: CASSSQGSWEQYF.

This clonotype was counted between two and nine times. DNA for the CDR3: TGTGCCAGCAGCTTAGAACGTTTACACAATGAGCAGTTCTTC. Protein sequence: CASSLERLHNEQFF. V usage is TRBV5-5 and J usage is TRBJ2-1; D not certain. CDR1 is SGHKS, CDR2 YYEKEE, per germline (reference sequence). The germline V and J ends were trimmed by 2 bases and 5 bases, with 11 bases remaining between them. The CDR3 totals 14 residues.